This T cell receptor (beta chain) is from a study of shared clonotypes between healthy human individuals. Repertoires were generated with immunoSEQ multiplex PCR, while TCRdb's copy carries only in-frame clones and drops some. The table records about 980,000 clones, 60% to 85% of them present only once. Looked up from germline, CDR1 is SGHDT and CDR2 is YYEEEE. V lost 5 bases and J 0 bases, leaving 6 bases between the germline ends. CDR3 length: 13 amino acids. The chain employs TRBV5-6 and TRBJ1-5; the D is unclear. Sequencing was performed on memory CD4+ T cells sorted from blood. Subset described: CD45RA-negative fraction. The sequence derives from a young man in good health. The CDR3, as DNA: TGTGCCAGCAGTTCGGATAGCAATCAGCCCCAGCATTTT. Protein product: CASSSDSNQPQHF.